Listed below are T cell receptor beta chains from one sample, sequenced in a study of OX40 agonist ivuxolimab in advanced cancers. Some clones are missing from TCRdb's copy, which holds only in-frame ones; the method was immunoSEQ multiplex PCR. The sample contains roughly 50,000 clones, over 75% of which appear only once. Specimen: CD4+ or CD8+ T cells sorted from blood, collected in a trial of the OX40 agonist ivuxolimab. These receptors all come from an adult with an advanced solid tumor such as melanoma, head and neck, liver or kidney cancer. CDR3s include the opening cysteine and the closing phenylalanine or tryptophan. A D gene is named only where the DNA matches it firmly. Expanded clones are given a class, and other clones once, few, many or no size at all.

length	V	J	size	D	CDR3	DNA
14	TRBV29-1	TRBJ2-1	.	TRBD1	CSVVQDRGSNEQFF	TGCAGCGTTGTTCAGGACAGGGGGTCCAATGAGCAGTTCTTC
16	TRBV2	TRBJ2-1	.	.	CASSSSTPSSYNEQFF	TGTGCCAGCAGCTCCTCGACTCCAAGCTCCTACAATGAGCAGTTCTTC
16	TRBV27	TRBJ2-3	once	TRBD1	CASITPPSGGEDTQYF	TGTGCCAGCATCACCCCCCCATCAGGGGGCGAGGATACGCAGTATTTT
13	TRBV27	TRBJ1-6	.	.	CASSLRQSSPLHF	TGTGCCAGCAGTTTGAGGCAAAGTTCACCCCTCCACTTT
15	TRBV21-1	TRBJ2-7	.	.	CASSKAQGESGEQYF	TGTGCCAGCAGCAAAGCCCAGGGCGAATCCGGCGAGCAGTACTTC
16	TRBV28	TRBJ2-2	.	TRBD2	CASSHWTSGDTGELFF	TGTGCCAGCAGCCATTGGACTAGCGGAGACACCGGGGAGCTGTTTTTT
18	TRBV11-3	TRBJ2-2	once	TRBD2	CASSFSGLAGGGTGELFF	TGTGCCAGCAGCTTCTCTGGACTAGCGGGAGGGGGGACCGGGGAGCTGTTTTTT
16	TRBV9	TRBJ1-6	.	.	CASSADTSSYNSPLHF	TGTGCCAGCAGCGCAGACACGAGCTCCTATAATTCACCCCTCCACTTT
14	TRBV5-1	TRBJ1-5	.	.	CASSLEGRGAPQHF	TGCGCCAGCAGCTTGGAGGGCAGGGGTGCGCCCCAGCATTTT
15	TRBV2	TRBJ1-5	.	TRBD1	CASCSGTGGLQPQHF	TGTGCCAGTTGCTCCGGGACAGGGGGCCTTCAGCCCCAGCATTTT
15	TRBV7-9	TRBJ1-1	few	TRBD1	CASSLGQGARTEAFF	TGTGCCAGCAGCTTAGGACAGGGGGCGCGGACTGAAGCTTTCTTT
14	TRBV5-4	TRBJ1-4	.	TRBD1	CASSRGQSNEKLFF	TGTGCCAGCAGCCGGGGACAGTCTAATGAAAAACTGTTTTTT
13	TRBV5-1	TRBJ1-4	.	.	CASSLVGNEKLFF	TGCGCCAGCAGCTTGGTAGGGAATGAAAAACTGTTTTTT
17	TRBV5-1	TRBJ2-1	.	TRBD2	CASSLRLAGGQHNEQFF	TGCGCCAGCAGCTTAAGGTTAGCGGGGGGGCAACACAATGAGCAGTTCTTC
16	TRBV5-1	TRBJ2-7	.	TRBD2	CASSLAVGRASDEQYF	TGCGCCAGCAGCTTGGCCGTGGGGAGGGCTTCGGATGAGCAGTACTTC
16	TRBV2	TRBJ2-7	once	TRBD2	CASSEWTSGQAYEQYF	TGTGCCAGCAGTGAGTGGACTAGCGGGCAGGCCTACGAGCAGTACTTC
15	TRBV6-5	TRBJ1-5	.	TRBD1	CASRPRGLGNQPQHF	TGTGCCAGCAGACCCAGGGGGCTTGGCAATCAGCCCCAGCATTTT
12	TRBV28	TRBJ1-2	.	.	CASSLSQVGYTF	TGTGCCAGCAGTTTAAGTCAGGTTGGCTACACCTTC
14	TRBV5-6	TRBJ1-1	medium-sized	TRBD1	CASSLGAGTGLAFF	TGTGCCAGCAGCTTGGGTGCCGGGACAGGGCTTGCTTTCTTT
14	TRBV7-3	TRBJ1-2	.	.	CASSPAVGDYGYTF	TGTGCCAGCAGCCCCGCGGTAGGGGACTATGGCTACACCTTC
17	TRBV9	TRBJ1-2	.	.	CASSPRGGAGANYGYTF	TGTGCCAGCAGCCCTAGAGGTGGGGCAGGAGCCAACTATGGCTACACCTTC
15	TRBV27	TRBJ1-5	once	.	CASRTEGASNQPQHF	TGTGCCAGCAGGACCGAGGGTGCGAGCAATCAGCCCCAGCATTTT
15	TRBV4-3	TRBJ2-7	few	TRBD1	CASSQAGTGAPEQYF	TGCGCCAGCAGCCAAGCCGGGACAGGGGCTCCCGAGCAGTACTTC
15	TRBV5-4	TRBJ1-1	.	TRBD1	CASSLGTGRRTEAFF	TGTGCCAGCAGCTTGGGGACAGGGCGGAGGACTGAAGCTTTCTTT
13	TRBV7-9	TRBJ1-2	.	.	CASSLGQGIGYTF	TGTGCCAGCAGCTTAGGTCAGGGCATTGGCTACACCTTC
14	TRBV6-5	TRBJ1-1	.	.	CASSQQGRGTEAFF	TGTGCCAGCAGTCAGCAGGGTAGGGGCACTGAAGCTTTCTTT
14	TRBV6-5	TRBJ1-2	.	TRBD1	CASSRDRGRPGYTF	TGTGCCAGCAGTAGGGACAGGGGGCGGCCCGGCTACACCTTC
14	TRBV2	TRBJ1-5	.	.	CASRISGGNQPQHF	TGTGCCAGCAGAATTTCTGGGGGAAATCAGCCCCAGCATTTT
11	TRBV30	TRBJ1-4	.	.	CAWRGGRKLFF	TGTGCCTGGAGGGGGGGGAGAAAACTGTTTTTT
17	TRBV7-8	TRBJ2-6	.	TRBD1	CASSHRTGRSGANVLTF	TGTGCCAGCAGCCACAGGACAGGGCGTTCTGGGGCCAACGTCCTGACTTTC
14	TRBV9	TRBJ2-3	.	.	CASSVAPLSDTQYF	TGTGCCAGCAGCGTAGCTCCACTAAGCGATACGCAGTATTTT
13	TRBV7-9	TRBJ1-1	many	.	CASSLVVNTEAFF	TGTGCCAGCAGCTTAGTGGTTAACACTGAAGCTTTCTTT
14	TRBV6-6	TRBJ1-4	.	.	CASSSPDGAEKLFF	TGTGCCAGCAGTTCCCCCGATGGGGCCGAAAAACTGTTTTTT